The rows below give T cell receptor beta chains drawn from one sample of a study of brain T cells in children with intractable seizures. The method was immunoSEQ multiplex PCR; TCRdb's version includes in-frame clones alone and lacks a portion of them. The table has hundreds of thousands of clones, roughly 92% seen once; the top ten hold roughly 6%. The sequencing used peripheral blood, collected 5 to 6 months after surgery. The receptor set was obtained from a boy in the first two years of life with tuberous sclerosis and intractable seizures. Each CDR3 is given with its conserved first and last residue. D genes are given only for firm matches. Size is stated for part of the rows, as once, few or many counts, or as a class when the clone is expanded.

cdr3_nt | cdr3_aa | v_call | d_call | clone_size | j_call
TGTGCCAGTAGTCCAACTAGCGGGGGGGACTCCTACAATGAGCAGTTCTTC | CASSPTSGGDSYNEQFF | TRBV19 | TRBD2 | once | TRBJ2-1
TGTGCCAGCAAAATGGACAGGGCTAGGAGCACTGAAGCTTTCTTT | CASKMDRARSTEAFF | TRBV6-5 | TRBD1 | once | TRBJ1-1
TGTGCCAGCAGCTTCGGGCTCTCTGACACTGAAGCTTTCTTT | CASSFGLSDTEAFF | TRBV5-6 | - | - | TRBJ1-1
TGCGCCAGCAGCTTGCCACAGGGGAAGGGGCTGAACACTGAAGCTTTCTTT | CASSLPQGKGLNTEAFF | TRBV5-1 | TRBD1 | - | TRBJ1-1
TGTGCCAGCAGCTCCAACCGGGACACCGATAACCATGACACAGATACGCAGTATTTT | CASSSNRDTDNHDTDTQYF | TRBV7-9 | - | - | TRBJ2-3
TGTGCCAGCAGCCAAGGACTAGGGGGCAATGAGCAGTTCTTC | CASSQGLGGNEQFF | TRBV3-1/TRBV3-2 | - | - | TRBJ2-1
TGTGCCAGCAGCGAGCGGACACGCCGAGGCTATGGCTACACCTTC | CASSERTRRGYGYTF | TRBV7-9 | - | few | TRBJ1-2
TGTGCCAGCAGCCAAGCCTTGGGAGGGGGCGAGCAGTTCTTC | CASSQALGGGEQFF | TRBV4-2 | - | - | TRBJ2-1
TGTGCCAGCAGCCCGCAGCGGATAGGGTACTATGGCTACACCTTC | CASSPQRIGYYGYTF | TRBV14 | - | many | TRBJ1-2
TGTGCCAGCAGCTTAAGGGGAGACAGGAAAGGGGTTGAAGCTTTCTTT | CASSLRGDRKGVEAFF | TRBV11-3 | - | - | TRBJ1-1
TGTGCCAGCGGAAATGGGGTTACGGAGCAGTACTTC | CASGNGVTEQYF | TRBV10-3 | - | - | TRBJ2-7
TGTGCCAGCAGCTTACAGGGGGCCGCAGATACGCAGTATTTT | CASSLQGAADTQYF | TRBV7-8 | TRBD1 | - | TRBJ2-3
TGTGCCAGCAGTGAAGTAGGCGGGGGACGAAACACAGATACGCAGTATTTT | CASSEVGGGRNTDTQYF | TRBV6-1 | TRBD2 | - | TRBJ2-3
TGCGCCAGCAGCTCGGCTGGGGGGATCTCCTACGAGCAGTACTTC | CASSSAGGISYEQYF | TRBV5-1 | - | - | TRBJ2-7
TGTGCCAGCAGTCGCGGATCCCCAGAGACCCAGTACTTC | CASSRGSPETQYF | TRBV11-2 | - | once | TRBJ2-5
TGCAGTGCTAGTCAGGGTTTCGCAACTAATGAAAAACTGTTTTTT | CSASQGFATNEKLFF | TRBV20-1 | - | - | TRBJ1-4
TGTGCCATCAGTGACTCCGACAGGGGAGGGACAGATACGCAGTATTTT | CAISDSDRGGTDTQYF | TRBV10-3 | - | - | TRBJ2-3
TGTGCCAGCAGTTTATCTAGCGGGGGGGTGGGCTCCTACGAGCAGTACTTC | CASSLSSGGVGSYEQYF | TRBV28 | TRBD2 | - | TRBJ2-7